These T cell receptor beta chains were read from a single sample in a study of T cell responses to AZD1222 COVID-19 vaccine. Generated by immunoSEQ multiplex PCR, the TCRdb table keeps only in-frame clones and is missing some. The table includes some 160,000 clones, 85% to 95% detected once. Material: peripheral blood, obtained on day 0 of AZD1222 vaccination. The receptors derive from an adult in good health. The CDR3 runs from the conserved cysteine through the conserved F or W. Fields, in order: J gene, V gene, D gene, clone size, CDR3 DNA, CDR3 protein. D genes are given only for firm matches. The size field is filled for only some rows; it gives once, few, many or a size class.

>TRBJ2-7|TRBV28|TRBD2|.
TGTGCCAGCAGCGGACCCGGGACTAGCGGGACCCTCGAGCAGTACTTC
CASSGPGTSGTLEQYF
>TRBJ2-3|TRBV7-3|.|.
TGTGCCAGCAGCTTAGGAACCCGTCAAGATACGCAGTATTTT
CASSLGTRQDTQYF
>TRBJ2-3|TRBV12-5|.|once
TGTGCTAGTGGACCGGACAGATCCACAGATACGCAGTATTTT
CASGPDRSTDTQYF
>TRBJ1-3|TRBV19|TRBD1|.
TGTGCCAGTATGGACAGGGCGAGAAACACCATATATTTT
CASMDRARNTIYF
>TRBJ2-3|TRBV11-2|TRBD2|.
TGTGCCAGCAGTCCGAAGGCGACTAGCGGGAGAATCACAGATACGCAGTATTTT
CASSPKATSGRITDTQYF
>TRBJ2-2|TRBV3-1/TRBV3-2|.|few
TGTGCCAGCAGCCAGACGAGACTAACCACCGGGGAGCTGTTTTTT
CASSQTRLTTGELFF
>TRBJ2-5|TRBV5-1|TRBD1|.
TGCGCCAGCAGCTCAGGACAGGCCCTAATCCAAGAGACCCAGTACTTC
CASSSGQALIQETQYF
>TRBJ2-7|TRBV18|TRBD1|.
TGTGCCAGCTCCCCAGCGAGGGACAGGGCGTACGAGCAGTACTTC
CASSPARDRAYEQYF
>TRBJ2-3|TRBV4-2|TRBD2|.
TGTGCCAGCAGCCATACAAAGGGGCTAGCGGGCGCGCCAGATACGCAGTATTTT
CASSHTKGLAGAPDTQYF
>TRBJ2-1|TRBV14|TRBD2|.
TGTGCCAGCAGCCAAGACAGGCGAGGCGGGAGTAGAGATGAGCAGTTCTTC
CASSQDRRGGSRDEQFF
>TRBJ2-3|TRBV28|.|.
TGTGCCAGCAGTTCGACTATTTGGACGCAGTATTTT
CASSSTIWTQYF
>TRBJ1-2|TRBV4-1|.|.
TGCGCCAGCAGGGGCCTCAGCTATGGCTACACCTTC
CASRGLSYGYTF
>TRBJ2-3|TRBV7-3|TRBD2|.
TGTGCCAGCAGCTGGACTAGCGGGAGGGCCATGAATACGCAGTATTTT
CASSWTSGRAMNTQYF
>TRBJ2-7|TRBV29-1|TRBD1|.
TGCAGCGCCTGGGGGGGACAGGGGGTCGGCTACGAGCAGTACTTC
CSAWGGQGVGYEQYF
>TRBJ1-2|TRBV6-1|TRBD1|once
TGTGCCAGCAGTGAACGAGCGGACAGGGCCTATGGCTACACCTTC
CASSERADRAYGYTF
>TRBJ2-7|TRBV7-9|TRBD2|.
TGTGCCAGCAGCCGAGGACTAGCGGGGACGAGGGTCGCCGAGCAGTACTTC
CASSRGLAGTRVAEQYF
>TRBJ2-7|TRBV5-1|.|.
TGCGCCAGCAGCTTGGTGCTTGGCAGGGTACTGGGAGAGCAGTACTTC
CASSLVLGRVLGEQYF
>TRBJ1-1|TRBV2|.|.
TGTGCCAGCAGGATACAGGGTGGCACTGAAGCTTTCTTT
CASRIQGGTEAFF
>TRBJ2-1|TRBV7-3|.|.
TGTGCCAGCAGCTTCCAACTAGCAGGTGAGCAGTTCTTC
CASSFQLAGEQFF
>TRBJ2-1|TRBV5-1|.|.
TGCGCCAGCAGCTTGGGCATCAATACCTACAATGAGCAGTTCTTC
CASSLGINTYNEQFF
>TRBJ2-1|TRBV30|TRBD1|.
TGTGCCTGGAGTGCGGGACAGGGAATCAATGAGCAGTTCTTC
CAWSAGQGINEQFF
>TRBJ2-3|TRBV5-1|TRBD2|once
TGCGCCAGCAGTTTTCAAAGCGGGAGGGCCTTGGGAGATACGCAGTATTTT
CASSFQSGRALGDTQYF
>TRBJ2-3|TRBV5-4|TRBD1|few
TGTGCCAGCAGCGCGCCGGGACAGGGAACGAGGAATACGCAGTATTTT
CASSAPGQGTRNTQYF
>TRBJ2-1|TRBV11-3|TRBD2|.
TGTGCCACAAGGCGGGCTAGCGGCTACAATGAGCAGTTCTTC
CATRRASGYNEQFF
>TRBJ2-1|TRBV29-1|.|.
TGCAGCGCTCGCGAGGACAATGAGCAGTTCTTC
CSAREDNEQFF
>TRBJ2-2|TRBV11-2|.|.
TGTGCCAGCAGCTTTAGCACCTCCGACACCGGGGAGCTGTTTTTT
CASSFSTSDTGELFF
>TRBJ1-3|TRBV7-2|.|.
TGTGCCAGCAAGCCTGACTCAAGCTCTGGAAACACCATATATTTT
CASKPDSSSGNTIYF
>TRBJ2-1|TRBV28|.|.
TGTGCCAGCAGTAGCTACAATGAGCAGTTCTTC
CASSSYNEQFF
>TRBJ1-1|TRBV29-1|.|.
TGCAGCGTTGAAGTTCCCGGGGGCTCTCTGCGGGCTTTCTTT
CSVEVPGGSLRAFF
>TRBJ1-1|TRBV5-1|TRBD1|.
TGCGCCAGCAGCTTGGCTACAGGGGGTTCCACTGAAGCTTTCTTT
CASSLATGGSTEAFF
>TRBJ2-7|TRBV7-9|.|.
TGTGCCAGCAGCTTATCGGCTCCGGAGCAGTACTTC
CASSLSAPEQYF
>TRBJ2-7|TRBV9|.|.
TGTGCCAGCAGTGTAACAGGCTACGAGCAGTACTTC
CASSVTGYEQYF
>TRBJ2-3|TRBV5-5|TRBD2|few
TGTGCCAGCAGCTTGAGGGTTCTAGCGGGGTTTAGCACAGATACGCAGTATTTT
CASSLRVLAGFSTDTQYF
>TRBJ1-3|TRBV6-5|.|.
TGTGCCAGCAGTTACTCGAGTGATAGCTCTGGAAACACCATATATTTT
CASSYSSDSSGNTIYF
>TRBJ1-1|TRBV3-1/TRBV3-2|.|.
TGTGCCAGCAGCCACTCGGACAGGAACACTGAAGCTTTCTTT
CASSHSDRNTEAFF
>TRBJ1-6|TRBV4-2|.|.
TGTGCCAGCAGCCAGGGGCCACGCAGTTCACCCCTCCACTTT
CASSQGPRSSPLHF
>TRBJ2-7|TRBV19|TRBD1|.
TGTGCCAGTAGCCCCGGACAGGGGCATACCTACGAGCAGTACTTC
CASSPGQGHTYEQYF
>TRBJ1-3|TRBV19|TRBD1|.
TGTGCCAGTAGTCGCACAGGGGAACCTGGAAACACCATATATTTT
CASSRTGEPGNTIYF
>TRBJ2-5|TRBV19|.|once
TGTGCCAGTAGTAAAACTCAGGGGATGGAGACCCAGTACTTC
CASSKTQGMETQYF
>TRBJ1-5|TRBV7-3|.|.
TGTGCCAGCAGCCCTGAGGGAGGGTCGGAAGATCAGCCCCAGCATTTT
CASSPEGGSEDQPQHF
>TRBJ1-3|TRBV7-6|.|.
TGTGCCAGCAGCCCGGACGGCCCTACCGACACCATATATTTT
CASSPDGPTDTIYF
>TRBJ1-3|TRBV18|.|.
TGTGCCAGCTCACCAAAGACAGTCTCTGGAAACACCATATATTTT
CASSPKTVSGNTIYF
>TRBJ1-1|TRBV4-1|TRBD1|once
TGCGCCAGCAGCCAAGAAGAGGGGGCGAACACTGAAGCTTTCTTT
CASSQEEGANTEAFF
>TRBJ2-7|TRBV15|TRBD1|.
TGTGCCACCAGAAGTGGGGACAGCGGTTACGAGCAGTACTTC
CATRSGDSGYEQYF
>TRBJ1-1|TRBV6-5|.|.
TGTGCCAGCAGTCCGTTTACTGGGAACACTGAAGCTTTCTTT
CASSPFTGNTEAFF
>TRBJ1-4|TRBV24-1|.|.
TGTGCCACCAGTGATTCTAGGACAGCTAATGAAAAACTGTTTTTT
CATSDSRTANEKLFF
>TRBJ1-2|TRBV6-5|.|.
TGTGCCAGCAGCCCCGGACAGGGCTACACCTTC
CASSPGQGYTF
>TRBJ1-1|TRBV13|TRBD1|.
TGTGCCAGCAGCTTAAAGACAGGGTGGGGTGAAGCTTTCTTT
CASSLKTGWGEAFF
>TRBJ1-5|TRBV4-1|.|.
TGCGCCAGCAGCCAAGATCCTCCTATACTCCGACTGCTTCAGCCCCAGCATTTT
CASSQDPPILRLLQPQHF
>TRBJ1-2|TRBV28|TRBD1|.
TGTGCCAGCAGTTCCGACAGGGTGAACTATGGCTACACCTTC
CASSSDRVNYGYTF
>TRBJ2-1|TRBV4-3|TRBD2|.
TGCGCCAGCAGCCAAGATCTAGCGGGAGGGAGAAATGAGCAGTTCTTC
CASSQDLAGGRNEQFF
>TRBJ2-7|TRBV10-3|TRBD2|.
TGTGCCATCAGTGGTTCGAGCGGGACCAAATACTACGAGCAGTACTTC
CAISGSSGTKYYEQYF
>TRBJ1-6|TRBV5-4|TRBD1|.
TGTGCCAGCAGCTTGGGAGGGACAGCCAGTTCACCCCTCCACTTT
CASSLGGTASSPLHF
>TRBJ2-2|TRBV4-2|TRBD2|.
TGTGCCAGCAGACCTCTTGGCGGGAGGGTCACCGGGGAGCTGTTTTTT
CASRPLGGRVTGELFF